This TCR beta chain emerged from a study of T cell changes during pregnancy in multiple sclerosis. CDR1 GTSNPN and CDR2 SVGIG come from the germline V gene (reference sequence). The CDR3 has 16 amino acids. Unmatched junction bases numbered 6, after V lost 0 bases and J lost 1 base. Produced via immunoSEQ multiplex PCR; TCRdb's table is partial and in-frame only. The sample holds about 69,000 clones, more than 75% seen once. The source of this sequence is a female donor with multiple sclerosis, enrolled in a pregnancy study. The source was peripheral blood, collected in the third trimester of pregnancy. The J gene is TRBJ2-5, the V gene TRBV30, with 9 bases that match TRBD2. The CDR3 nucleotides read TGTGCCTGGAGTGTGTCAGCGGGGGGCCCCCAAGAGACCCAGTACTTC. Translating it yields CAWSVSAGGPQETQYF.